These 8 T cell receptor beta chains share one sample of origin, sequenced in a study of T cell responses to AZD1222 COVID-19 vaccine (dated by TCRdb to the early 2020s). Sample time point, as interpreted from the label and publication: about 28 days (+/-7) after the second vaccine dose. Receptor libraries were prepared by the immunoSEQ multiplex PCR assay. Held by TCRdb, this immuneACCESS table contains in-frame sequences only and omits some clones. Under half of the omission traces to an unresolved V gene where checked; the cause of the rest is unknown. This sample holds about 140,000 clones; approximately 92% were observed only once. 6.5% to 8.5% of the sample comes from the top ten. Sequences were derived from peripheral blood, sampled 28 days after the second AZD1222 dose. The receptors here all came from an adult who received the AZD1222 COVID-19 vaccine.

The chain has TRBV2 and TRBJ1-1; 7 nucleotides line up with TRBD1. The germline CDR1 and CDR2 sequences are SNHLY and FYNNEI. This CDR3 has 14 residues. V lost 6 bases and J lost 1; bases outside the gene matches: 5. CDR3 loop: CASRGDSTNTEAFF. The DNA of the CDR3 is TGTGCCAGCAGGGGGGACAGTACGAACACTGAAGCTTTCTTT.

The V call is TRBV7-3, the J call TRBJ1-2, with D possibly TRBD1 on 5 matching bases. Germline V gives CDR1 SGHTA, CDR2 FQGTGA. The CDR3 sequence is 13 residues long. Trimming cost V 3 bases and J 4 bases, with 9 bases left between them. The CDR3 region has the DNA TGTGCCAGCAGCTTCGACAGTCGCTATGGCTACACCTTC. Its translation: CASSFDSRYGYTF.

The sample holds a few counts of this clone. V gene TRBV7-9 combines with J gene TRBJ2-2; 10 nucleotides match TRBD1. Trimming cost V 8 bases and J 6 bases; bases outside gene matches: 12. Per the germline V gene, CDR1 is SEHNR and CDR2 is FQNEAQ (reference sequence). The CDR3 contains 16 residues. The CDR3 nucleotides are TGTGCCAGCCCGGAGGCTAGGACAGGGGGGTCCGGGGAGCTGTTTTTT. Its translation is CASPEARTGGSGELFF.

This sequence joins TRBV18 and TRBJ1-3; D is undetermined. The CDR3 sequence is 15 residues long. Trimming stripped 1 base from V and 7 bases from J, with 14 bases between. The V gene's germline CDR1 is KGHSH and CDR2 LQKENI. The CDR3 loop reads CASSPQWELMNTIYF. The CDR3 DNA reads TGTGCCAGCTCACCACAGTGGGAGTTAATGAACACCATATATTTT.

The CDR3 spells CASCPRGRKEEKLFF. CDR3 bases: TGTGCCAGCTGTCCTAGAGGTCGCAAAGAGGAAAAACTGTTTTTT. The V gene is TRBV6-5, the J gene TRBJ1-4; D remains unclear. V lost 8 bases and J lost 8, with 21 bases in between. There are 15 residues in the CDR3. Germline V gene sequence: CDR1 MNHEY, CDR2 SVGAGI.

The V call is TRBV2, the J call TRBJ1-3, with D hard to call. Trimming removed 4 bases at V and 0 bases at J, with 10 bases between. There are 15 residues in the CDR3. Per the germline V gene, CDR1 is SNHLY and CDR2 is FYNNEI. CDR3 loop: CASSAVEGSGNTIYF. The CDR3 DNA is TGTGCCAGCAGTGCCGTCGAGGGCTCTGGAAACACCATATATTTT.

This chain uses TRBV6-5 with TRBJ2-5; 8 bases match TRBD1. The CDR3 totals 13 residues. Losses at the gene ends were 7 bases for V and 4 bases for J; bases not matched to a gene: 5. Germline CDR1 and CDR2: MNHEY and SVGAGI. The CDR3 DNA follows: TGTGCCAGCATCGGACAGGGTGGAGAGACCCAGTACTTC. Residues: CASIGQGGETQYF.

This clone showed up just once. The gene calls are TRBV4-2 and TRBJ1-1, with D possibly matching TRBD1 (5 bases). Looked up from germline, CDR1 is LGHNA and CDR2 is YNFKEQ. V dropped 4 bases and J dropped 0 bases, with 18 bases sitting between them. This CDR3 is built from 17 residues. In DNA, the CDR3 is TGTGCCAGCAGCCGCGGGACGGGATTTAATATGAACACTGAAGCTTTCTTT. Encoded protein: CASSRGTGFNMNTEAFF.